Sequencing of this T cell receptor beta chain was carried out in a study of T-cell memory formation after mild COVID-19. Whole-study context: Each donor largely had its own TCR clusters. Notes on the study in general: Contracting clones, day 15 to 85, had balanced CD4/CD8, and later expanders favored CD4+.

About this clonotype itself: Its antigen is as yet unknown.

TCRdb itself ran the 5' RACE reads through MiXCR, one entry per CDR3 protein. The table lists 120,000 or so distinct CDR3 sequences, 15% to 20% of them singletons. The CDR3 runs to 15 residues. After removal of 5 bases from V and 7 bases from J, the junction contained 5 bases not matched to a gene. Germline-derived CDR1 and CDR2 are SGHTA and FQGNSA. The sample taken for sequencing was PBMCs or a T cell subset sorted from them (not recorded which). The rearrangement joins TRBV7-2 to TRBJ1-6, with 10 bases matching TRBD1. This TCR was sampled from a man between 18 and 35 years old who had mild COVID-19 (a few samples of this study predate the infection). Cell type and time point are not known. The CDR3 bases are TGTGCCAGCAGCCAACAGGGACAGGGGAATTCACCCCTCCACTTT. Translating gives CASSQQGQGNSPLHF.